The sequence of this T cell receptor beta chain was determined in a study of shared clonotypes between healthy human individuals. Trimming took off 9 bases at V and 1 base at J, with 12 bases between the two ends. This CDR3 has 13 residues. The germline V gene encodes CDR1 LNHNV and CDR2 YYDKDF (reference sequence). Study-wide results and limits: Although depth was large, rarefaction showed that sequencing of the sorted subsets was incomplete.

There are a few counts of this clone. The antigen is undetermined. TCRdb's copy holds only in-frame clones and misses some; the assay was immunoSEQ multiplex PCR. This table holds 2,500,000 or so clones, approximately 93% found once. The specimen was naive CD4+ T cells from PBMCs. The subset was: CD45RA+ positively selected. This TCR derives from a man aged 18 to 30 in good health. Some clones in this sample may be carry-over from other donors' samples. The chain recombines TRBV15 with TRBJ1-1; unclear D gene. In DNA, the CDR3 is TGTGCCACATCCCTTTGGGGGAACACTGAAGCTTTCTTT. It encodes CATSLWGNTEAFF.